The rows below give T cell receptor beta chains drawn from one sample of a study of cytomegalovirus exposure and HLA in healthy donors. Sequencing used immunoSEQ multiplex PCR; TCRdb keeps in-frame clones, though not all of them. This table holds 100,000 to 150,000 clones, about 84% found once. Material: PBMCs. The source of these receptors is a man between 40 and 49 years old in good health and CMV-seronegative. Both conserved end residues are trimmed from each CDR3. Fields, in order: V gene, clone size, J gene, CDR3 protein. Not every row has a clone size; where given, it reads once, few, many or a size class.

v_gene: TRBV4-1
abundance: -
j_gene: TRBJ2-3
CDR3aa: ASSPLQDTDTQY

v_gene: TRBV19
abundance: -
j_gene: TRBJ2-7
CDR3aa: ASSARTGPGGEQY

v_gene: TRBV5-1
abundance: -
j_gene: TRBJ2-2
CDR3aa: ASMGRTNTGELF

v_gene: TRBV7-2
abundance: few
j_gene: TRBJ1-3
CDR3aa: ASSLGVQGRNTIY

v_gene: TRBV7-8
abundance: -
j_gene: TRBJ2-7
CDR3aa: ASSAQTGGSYEQY

v_gene: TRBV4-3
abundance: once
j_gene: TRBJ1-2
CDR3aa: ASSQDIGDYGYT

v_gene: TRBV6-5
abundance: -
j_gene: TRBJ1-3
CDR3aa: ASSQLGNTIY

v_gene: TRBV5-1
abundance: -
j_gene: TRBJ2-3
CDR3aa: ASSLDRGLGTDTQY

v_gene: TRBV28
abundance: -
j_gene: TRBJ2-4
CDR3aa: ASSTGGVGNIQY

v_gene: TRBV5-8
abundance: -
j_gene: TRBJ1-1
CDR3aa: ASSLGTAQMNTEAF

v_gene: TRBV9
abundance: -
j_gene: TRBJ2-1
CDR3aa: ASSKWTSGGAGQF

v_gene: TRBV19
abundance: -
j_gene: TRBJ1-3
CDR3aa: ASSTPPGTGAGNTIY

v_gene: TRBV14
abundance: -
j_gene: TRBJ1-2
CDR3aa: ASSRVGQGAGGYT

v_gene: TRBV5-1
abundance: few
j_gene: TRBJ2-7
CDR3aa: ASSLSGNPYEQY

v_gene: TRBV25-1
abundance: -
j_gene: TRBJ1-1
CDR3aa: ASSLTGSGTEAF

v_gene: TRBV5-1
abundance: -
j_gene: TRBJ1-2
CDR3aa: ASGETWSYGYT

v_gene: TRBV9
abundance: -
j_gene: TRBJ2-2
CDR3aa: ASSESGELTGELF

v_gene: TRBV29-1
abundance: -
j_gene: TRBJ2-7
CDR3aa: SVDRGGYEQY

v_gene: TRBV27
abundance: few
j_gene: TRBJ1-5
CDR3aa: ASSSTGGGNQPQH

v_gene: TRBV18
abundance: -
j_gene: TRBJ1-1
CDR3aa: ASSARLGGNEAEAF

v_gene: TRBV6-6
abundance: -
j_gene: TRBJ1-2
CDR3aa: ASSEPGSGYT

v_gene: TRBV5-4
abundance: -
j_gene: TRBJ2-7
CDR3aa: ASSFLTSGAYEQY

v_gene: TRBV4-2
abundance: -
j_gene: TRBJ1-2
CDR3aa: ASSQVGGDGYT

v_gene: TRBV6-5
abundance: few
j_gene: TRBJ1-2
CDR3aa: ASSYHTLEGYT

v_gene: TRBV4-1
abundance: -
j_gene: TRBJ2-7
CDR3aa: ASSQDVGQGTSSYEQY

v_gene: TRBV6-1
abundance: -
j_gene: TRBJ1-2
CDR3aa: ASRFQIFRGYT

v_gene: TRBV5-5
abundance: few
j_gene: TRBJ2-1
CDR3aa: ASSLEDTLYNEQF

v_gene: TRBV4-2
abundance: -
j_gene: TRBJ1-4
CDR3aa: ASSQEARDSEKLF

v_gene: TRBV10-2
abundance: -
j_gene: TRBJ2-5
CDR3aa: ASSESMGLGAETQY

v_gene: TRBV5-6
abundance: -
j_gene: TRBJ1-4
CDR3aa: ASSLVGRAATNEKLF

v_gene: TRBV7-6
abundance: -
j_gene: TRBJ1-2
CDR3aa: ASSLIFIYGYT

v_gene: TRBV5-6
abundance: -
j_gene: TRBJ2-2
CDR3aa: ASSWFGQGNTGELF

v_gene: TRBV7-6
abundance: -
j_gene: TRBJ1-1
CDR3aa: ASSAWDTRNTEAF

v_gene: TRBV6-5
abundance: few
j_gene: TRBJ1-6
CDR3aa: ASTPRGNSPLH

v_gene: TRBV6-6
abundance: -
j_gene: TRBJ2-7
CDR3aa: ASTEGDNSYEQY

v_gene: TRBV7-6
abundance: -
j_gene: TRBJ2-2
CDR3aa: ASTPSVGLANTGELF

v_gene: TRBV14
abundance: -
j_gene: TRBJ2-7
CDR3aa: ASSLGTGVPYEQY

v_gene: TRBV9
abundance: few
j_gene: TRBJ1-1
CDR3aa: ASSVTGFTEAF

v_gene: TRBV6-5
abundance: -
j_gene: TRBJ2-5
CDR3aa: ASSLRGGWETQY

v_gene: TRBV4-3
abundance: -
j_gene: TRBJ1-2
CDR3aa: ASSASMLRLGYGYT